Listed below are T cell receptor beta chains from one sample, sequenced in a study of blood T cell repertoires in COVID-19. Generated by immunoSEQ multiplex PCR, the TCRdb table keeps only in-frame clones and is missing some. The repertoire consists of roughly 300,000 clones, with more than 80% occurring once and the leading ten covering 1.1%. Specimen: PBMCs or T cells enriched from blood (not recorded which). The receptors derive from a woman younger than 45 who had recovered from COVID-19. The CDR3 runs from the conserved cysteine through the conserved F or W. Fields, in order: V gene, D gene, J gene, clone size, CDR3 DNA, CDR3 protein. The D gene is left open where the match is weak. Not all rows give a size; the values are once, few, many and, for expanded clones, a class.

V gene: TRBV29-1; D gene: TRBD1; J gene: TRBJ2-7; clone size: NA; CDR3 DNA: TGCAGCGTTGATGAGGGGGCGGCCGAGCAGTACTTC; CDR3 protein: CSVDEGAAEQYF
V gene: TRBV2; D gene: NA; J gene: TRBJ2-7; clone size: NA; CDR3 DNA: TGTGCCAGCAGCGTATCCTCCCCCAGGTACGAGCAGTACTTC; CDR3 protein: CASSVSSPRYEQYF
V gene: TRBV7-9; D gene: TRBD2; J gene: TRBJ2-5; clone size: NA; CDR3 DNA: TGTGCCAGCAGCTGGGGGGGTGGCCAAGAGACCCAGTACTTC; CDR3 protein: CASSWGGGQETQYF
V gene: TRBV6-5; D gene: NA; J gene: TRBJ2-6; clone size: few; CDR3 DNA: TGTGCCAGCAGTTACTCCCGGGCTGGGGCCAACGTCCTGACTTTC; CDR3 protein: CASSYSRAGANVLTF
V gene: TRBV27; D gene: TRBD1; J gene: TRBJ1-1; clone size: NA; CDR3 DNA: TGTGCCAGCAGTACCCGACAGGGGGTTTCGAACACTGAAGCTTTCTTT; CDR3 protein: CASSTRQGVSNTEAFF
V gene: TRBV30; D gene: TRBD1; J gene: TRBJ1-2; clone size: NA; CDR3 DNA: TGTGCCTGGACGAGACCAGGGGGCGGTAGTGGCTACACCTTC; CDR3 protein: CAWTRPGGGSGYTF
V gene: TRBV5-1; D gene: TRBD1; J gene: TRBJ2-1; clone size: once; CDR3 DNA: TGCGCCAGCAGCTCAAAGACAGGGGGCTTTGAGCAGTTCTTC; CDR3 protein: CASSSKTGGFEQFF
V gene: TRBV19; D gene: TRBD2; J gene: TRBJ2-3; clone size: few; CDR3 DNA: TGTGCCAGTGCACTAGCGGGAGAGGCAGATACGCAGTATTTT; CDR3 protein: CASALAGEADTQYF
V gene: TRBV18; D gene: TRBD2; J gene: TRBJ2-3; clone size: NA; CDR3 DNA: TGTGCCAGCTCACCACCTAGCGGGAGAAGGACAGATACGCAGTATTTT; CDR3 protein: CASSPPSGRRTDTQYF
V gene: TRBV2; D gene: TRBD1; J gene: TRBJ1-6; clone size: few; CDR3 DNA: TGTGCCAGCAGGGCCGGGACAGGGGCAGGTTCACCCCTCCACTTT; CDR3 protein: CASRAGTGAGSPLHF
V gene: TRBV5-1; D gene: NA; J gene: TRBJ1-4; clone size: NA; CDR3 DNA: TGCGCCAGCAGGGCGGGGGAGAATAATGAAAAACTGTTTTTT; CDR3 protein: CASRAGENNEKLFF
V gene: TRBV28; D gene: NA; J gene: TRBJ1-1; clone size: NA; CDR3 DNA: TGTGCCAGCAGTTCCCGGGGGGGTACGCACACTGAAGCTTTCTTT; CDR3 protein: CASSSRGGTHTEAFF
V gene: TRBV29-1; D gene: NA; J gene: TRBJ2-7; clone size: NA; CDR3 DNA: TGCAGCGTTGTAGGGGAAGTGTACGAGCAGTACTTC; CDR3 protein: CSVVGEVYEQYF
V gene: TRBV23-1; D gene: NA; J gene: TRBJ2-6; clone size: NA; CDR3 DNA: TGCGCCAGCAGTCAACCGGGATCCTCTGCGACTGGGGCCAACGTCCTGACTTTC; CDR3 protein: CASSQPGSSATGANVLTF
V gene: TRBV10-1; D gene: NA; J gene: TRBJ2-1; clone size: once; CDR3 DNA: TGCGCCAGCAGTGACCAGGGGACATACAATGAGCAGTTCTTC; CDR3 protein: CASSDQGTYNEQFF
V gene: TRBV6-1; D gene: TRBD1; J gene: TRBJ2-2; clone size: NA; CDR3 DNA: TGTGCCAGCAGTGGGGGGACAGGGACTACCACCGGGGAGCTGTTTTTT; CDR3 protein: CASSGGTGTTTGELFF
V gene: TRBV5-1; D gene: TRBD1; J gene: TRBJ2-5; clone size: NA; CDR3 DNA: TGCGCCAGCAGCCCGTCCGGGACAGGAAGGATTGGAGAGACCCAGTACTTC; CDR3 protein: CASSPSGTGRIGETQYF
V gene: TRBV9; D gene: TRBD2; J gene: TRBJ2-3; clone size: NA; CDR3 DNA: TGTGCCAGCAGCCATGAGACTAGCGGGAGCGCAGATACGCAGTATTTT; CDR3 protein: CASSHETSGSADTQYF
V gene: TRBV10-2; D gene: NA; J gene: TRBJ1-2; clone size: NA; CDR3 DNA: TGCGCCAGCAGTCGTGACAGGATCAACTATGGCTACACCTTC; CDR3 protein: CASSRDRINYGYTF
V gene: TRBV18; D gene: NA; J gene: TRBJ1-5; clone size: few; CDR3 DNA: TGTGCCAGCTCACCCCCACGACAAAATCAGCCCCAGCATTTT; CDR3 protein: CASSPPRQNQPQHF
V gene: TRBV9; D gene: TRBD1; J gene: TRBJ1-2; clone size: NA; CDR3 DNA: TGTGCCAGCAGCGAGACAGGGTCGGGCTACACCTTC; CDR3 protein: CASSETGSGYTF
V gene: TRBV6-5; D gene: NA; J gene: TRBJ2-7; clone size: NA; CDR3 DNA: TGTGCCAGCAGGCAAGGGGTAAACTCCTACGAGCAGTACTTC; CDR3 protein: CASRQGVNSYEQYF
V gene: TRBV7-2; D gene: NA; J gene: TRBJ1-4; clone size: NA; CDR3 DNA: TGTGCCAGCAGCCCAGCCAGGGGAGAAGAAAAACTGTTTTTT; CDR3 protein: CASSPARGEEKLFF
V gene: TRBV29-1; D gene: TRBD2; J gene: TRBJ2-2; clone size: NA; CDR3 DNA: TGCAGCGCCCAGACTAGCGGGAGAGGCACCGGGGAGCTGTTTTTT; CDR3 protein: CSAQTSGRGTGELFF
V gene: TRBV19; D gene: TRBD2; J gene: TRBJ2-3; clone size: NA; CDR3 DNA: TGTGCCAGTAGTACGACTAGCGGGACCACAGATACGCAGTATTTT; CDR3 protein: CASSTTSGTTDTQYF
V gene: TRBV30; D gene: NA; J gene: TRBJ1-6; clone size: once; CDR3 DNA: TGTGCCTGGAGTGGAACCAGGGTTAGGAATTCACCCCTCCACTTT; CDR3 protein: CAWSGTRVRNSPLHF
V gene: TRBV30; D gene: TRBD2; J gene: TRBJ2-1; clone size: NA; CDR3 DNA: TGTGCCTGGAGGGAACTAGCGGGGGCCCAGTTCTTC; CDR3 protein: CAWRELAGAQFF
V gene: TRBV30; D gene: TRBD1; J gene: TRBJ1-1; clone size: NA; CDR3 DNA: TGTGCCTGGAGTGTAGGGACAGGGATTTCAGCTGAAGCTTTCTTT; CDR3 protein: CAWSVGTGISAEAFF
V gene: TRBV28; D gene: NA; J gene: TRBJ2-1; clone size: NA; CDR3 DNA: TGTGCCAGCAGTTTTCGGCGGGCCAGCTCCTACAATGAGCAGTTCTTC; CDR3 protein: CASSFRRASSYNEQFF
V gene: TRBV6-5; D gene: TRBD1; J gene: TRBJ2-7; clone size: once; CDR3 DNA: TGTGCCAGCAGGACAGGGTGGGTAACCTACGAGCAGTACTTC; CDR3 protein: CASRTGWVTYEQYF
V gene: TRBV18; D gene: TRBD1; J gene: TRBJ1-1; clone size: once; CDR3 DNA: TGTGCCAGCTCAACTGGACAGGGTGGGAACACTGAAGCTTTCTTT; CDR3 protein: CASSTGQGGNTEAFF
V gene: TRBV15; D gene: TRBD1; J gene: TRBJ1-2; clone size: NA; CDR3 DNA: TGTGCCACCAGCAGACCCCCAGGGGGACCTGGAGGCTACACCTTC; CDR3 protein: CATSRPPGGPGGYTF
V gene: TRBV5-6; D gene: NA; J gene: TRBJ1-2; clone size: NA; CDR3 DNA: TGTGCCAGCAGCTTGGGAGGACTGGAGGAATCTGGGGGCTACACCTTC; CDR3 protein: CASSLGGLEESGGYTF
V gene: TRBV11-2; D gene: NA; J gene: TRBJ2-7; clone size: NA; CDR3 DNA: TGTGCCAGCAGCGGCCCGGGGGACAGCTTCTCCTACGAGCAGTACTTC; CDR3 protein: CASSGPGDSFSYEQYF
V gene: TRBV21-1; D gene: NA; J gene: TRBJ2-7; clone size: NA; CDR3 DNA: TGTGCCAGCAGCAAAGCGGACCGAGACAGGGTTTACGAGCAGTACTTC; CDR3 protein: CASSKADRDRVYEQYF
V gene: TRBV14; D gene: NA; J gene: TRBJ2-2; clone size: NA; CDR3 DNA: TGTGCCAGCAGCCTCAAGAACACCGGGGAGCTGTTTTTT; CDR3 protein: CASSLKNTGELFF
V gene: TRBV4-3; D gene: NA; J gene: TRBJ2-7; clone size: NA; CDR3 DNA: TGCGCCAGCAGCCAAGATGTCAGCGAGAGCTCCTACGAGCAGTACTTC; CDR3 protein: CASSQDVSESSYEQYF
V gene: TRBV10-1; D gene: NA; J gene: TRBJ2-5; clone size: NA; CDR3 DNA: TGCGCCAGCAGCCCAGGGGGGCAAGAGACCCAGTACTTC; CDR3 protein: CASSPGGQETQYF
V gene: TRBV10-3; D gene: TRBD1; J gene: TRBJ2-1; clone size: NA; CDR3 DNA: TGTGCCATCAGTGAGTCGAGGTCAAGCCAGGGGGTAAATGAGCAGTTCTTC; CDR3 protein: CAISESRSSQGVNEQFF
V gene: TRBV28; D gene: TRBD1; J gene: TRBJ2-7; clone size: NA; CDR3 DNA: TGTGCCACCTATACCATGGGACAGGGTCATTCCAGCGAGCAGTACTTC; CDR3 protein: CATYTMGQGHSSEQYF
V gene: TRBV27; D gene: NA; J gene: TRBJ2-3; clone size: NA; CDR3 DNA: TGTGCCAGCAGAGATTATCGGGAGACAGATACGCAGTATTTT; CDR3 protein: CASRDYRETDTQYF
V gene: TRBV28; D gene: TRBD1; J gene: TRBJ1-5; clone size: NA; CDR3 DNA: TGTGCCAGCAGCACAGGGGTTCAGCCCCAGCATTTT; CDR3 protein: CASSTGVQPQHF
V gene: TRBV28; D gene: TRBD1; J gene: TRBJ1-3; clone size: NA; CDR3 DNA: TGTGCCAGCAGTTTAGGAGGACAGGGGGTGAACTCTGGAAACACCATATATTTT; CDR3 protein: CASSLGGQGVNSGNTIYF
V gene: TRBV19; D gene: TRBD2; J gene: TRBJ2-2; clone size: NA; CDR3 DNA: TGTGCCAGTAATGCTCTGGGACTAGCGGGAGAGATTAACACCGGGGAGCTGTTTTTT; CDR3 protein: CASNALGLAGEINTGELFF
V gene: TRBV19; D gene: NA; J gene: TRBJ2-1; clone size: NA; CDR3 DNA: TGTGCCAGTAGCGGTAGCTCCTACAATGAGCAGTTCTTC; CDR3 protein: CASSGSSYNEQFF
V gene: TRBV10-3; D gene: NA; J gene: TRBJ1-5; clone size: NA; CDR3 DNA: TGTGCCACCCGGGAGGGGTTGGCTCAGCCCCAGCATTTT; CDR3 protein: CATREGLAQPQHF
V gene: TRBV18; D gene: TRBD1; J gene: TRBJ1-3; clone size: NA; CDR3 DNA: TGTGCCAGCTCACCTGGGACAGTCTCTGGAAACACCATATATTTT; CDR3 protein: CASSPGTVSGNTIYF
V gene: TRBV7-2; D gene: TRBD1; J gene: TRBJ2-7; clone size: NA; CDR3 DNA: TGTGCCAGCAGCTTAAACGTACCGAGGACAGGGAACTACGAGCAGTACTTC; CDR3 protein: CASSLNVPRTGNYEQYF
V gene: TRBV29-1; D gene: NA; J gene: TRBJ1-1; clone size: NA; CDR3 DNA: TGCAGCGTTGAAGAGGGGGGATCGGCTTTCTTT; CDR3 protein: CSVEEGGSAFF
V gene: TRBV19; D gene: NA; J gene: TRBJ1-2; clone size: NA; CDR3 DNA: TGTGCCAGTAGCCAACCTCCCAGGACAAAAGGCTACACCTTC; CDR3 protein: CASSQPPRTKGYTF
V gene: TRBV3-1/TRBV3-2; D gene: TRBD1; J gene: TRBJ2-7; clone size: NA; CDR3 DNA: TGTGCCAGCAGCCAAGCCCCTAGGGGGCCCTACGAGCAGTACTTC; CDR3 protein: CASSQAPRGPYEQYF
V gene: TRBV15; D gene: NA; J gene: TRBJ1-5; clone size: once; CDR3 DNA: TGTGCCACCAGCTCCCGCGTAAATCAGCCCCAGCATTTT; CDR3 protein: CATSSRVNQPQHF
V gene: TRBV27; D gene: TRBD1; J gene: TRBJ1-2; clone size: few; CDR3 DNA: TGTGCCAGCAGGCCGGGACAGGGGGAAGTCTACTATGGCTACACCTTC; CDR3 protein: CASRPGQGEVYYGYTF